One and the same sample provided the 25 T cell receptor beta chains below, sequenced in a study of blood T cell repertoires in COVID-19 (dated by TCRdb to the early 2020s). Library preparation used the immunoSEQ multiplex PCR assay. The table comes from immuneACCESS by way of TCRdb, which keeps in-frame sequences with V and J called. Part of the clones is missing from these tables; in studies checked, under half for an unresolved V gene and the rest for unknown reasons. The sample table shows about 260,000 clones, and 80% to 90% are seen once. The ten largest clones add up to under 4.5% of the sample. The specimen was PBMCs or T cells enriched from blood (not recorded which). The receptors were gathered from a man aged 25 to 40 with acute COVID-19.

The chain joins TRBV7-2 to TRBJ1-2; D uncertain. The CDR3 spans 15 residues. From germline, CDR1 is SGHTA and CDR2 FQGNSA. V shed 1 base and J shed 8 bases, with 17 bases lying between them. The CDR3 DNA sequence: TGTGCCAGCAGCTTAGTACGCAGGAAAGGTAACGGCTACACCTTC. As protein: CASSLVRRKGNGYTF.

The V gene is TRBV9, the J gene TRBJ1-2; 10 nucleotides agree with TRBD1. The CDR3 totals 14 residues. Germline loops: CDR1 SGDLS, CDR2 YYNGEE. Germline trimming cut 3 bases from V and 8 bases from J; bases unmatched to any gene: 7. CDR3 sequence (DNA): TGTGCCAGCAGCGCAGGGACAGGGGTATTGGGCTACACCTTC. Translating gives CASSAGTGVLGYTF.

The chain is built from TRBV13 and TRBJ1-1; unclear D gene. V was clipped by 1 base and J by 6 bases, with 3 bases between them. There are 11 residues in the CDR3. Per germline, CDR1 PRHDT and CDR2 FYEKMQ (reference sequence). CDR3 sequence (DNA): TGTGCCAGCAGCTTAGACTCTGAAGCTTTCTTT. Its translation: CASSLDSEAFF.

This rearrangement joins TRBV5-1 to TRBJ1-3, with a possible D match to TRBD1 (6 bases). The V gene's germline CDR1 is SGHRS and CDR2 YFSETQ. V lost 0 bases and J lost 7, with 8 bases in between. The CDR3 is 13 amino acids. CDR3 sequence: CASSLEGGNTIYF. In DNA, the CDR3 is TGCGCCAGCAGCTTGGAGGGGGGGAACACCATATATTTT.

V usage is TRBV27 and J usage is TRBJ1-1; D gene unclear. V shed 5 bases and J shed 4 bases, with 11 bases lying between them. The CDR3 sequence is 13 residues long. Per the germline V gene, CDR1 is MNHEY and CDR2 is SMNVEV (reference sequence). CDR3 sequence (DNA): TGTGCCAGCAGTCACACATATGGCACTGAAGCTTTCTTT. Translating it yields CASSHTYGTEAFF.

This chain links TRBV7-9 with TRBJ2-7; weak D call: TRBD1 (5 bases). The V gene lost 1 base and the J gene lost 1 base, with 11 bases spanning the gap. Germline V lookup: CDR1 SEHNR, CDR2 FQNEAQ (reference sequence). This CDR3 is 15 amino acids long. The DNA of the CDR3 is TGTGCCAGCAGCTTAGGTTATGGGGCGTCCTACGAGCAGTACGTC. It encodes CASSLGYGASYEQYV.

This clone occurred once. The V call is TRBV7-2, the J call TRBJ2-2; TRBD2 matches at 8 bases. The CDR3 consists of 15 residues. Per germline, CDR1 SGHTA and CDR2 FQGNSA. J gave up 5 bases and V 3 bases, and 5 bases lay outside the gene matches. The CDR3: CASSLSGGPTGELFF. The CDR3 nucleotides read TGTGCCAGCAGCTTGTCGGGAGGGCCTACCGGGGAGCTGTTTTTT.

This rearrangement joins TRBV10-1 to TRBJ2-2; TRBD2 aligns across 9 bases. Germline loops: CDR1 WNHNN, CDR2 SYGVQD (reference sequence). The CDR3 has 14 amino acids. V lost 6 bases, J lost 9 bases, and 8 bases stayed unmatched. The CDR3 nucleotides read TGCGCCAGCAGGCGGGCGGGGGGGCAACGGGAGCTGTTTTTT. As protein: CASRRAGGQRELFF.

The chain combines TRBV4-2 with TRBJ2-3; tentative D call: TRBD1 (5 bases). V was pared by 3 bases and J by 5 bases, with 9 bases between. Germline V gene data show CDR1 as LGHNA and CDR2 as YNFKEQ. The CDR3 covers 13 residues. The CDR3 region is CASSQGLEDTQYF. The CDR3 DNA sequence: TGTGCCAGCAGCCAGGGGCTCGAAGATACGCAGTATTTT.

This chain uses TRBV4-2 with TRBJ1-3; no clear D gene. This CDR3 has 15 amino acids. V lost 0 bases and J lost 0, with 6 bases in between. Germline V lookup: CDR1 LGHNA, CDR2 YNFKEQ. In DNA, the CDR3 is TGTGCCAGCAGCCAAGACAGTAACTCTGGAAACACCATATATTTT. Protein product: CASSQDSNSGNTIYF.

The chain carries TRBV9 and TRBJ1-6, with a tentative D call TRBD1 (5 bases). In germline, CDR1 is SGDLS, CDR2 YYNGEE. V was clipped by 3 bases and J by 9 bases, with 13 bases between them. This CDR3 has 14 residues. The CDR3 loop reads CASSEAPQGSPLHF. CDR3 DNA: TGTGCCAGCAGCGAGGCCCCCCAGGGTTCACCCCTCCACTTT.

This chain links TRBV15 with TRBJ2-3, with 8 bases lining up with TRBD2. V lost 1 base, J lost 2 bases, and 5 bases stayed unmatched. This CDR3 is built from 16 residues. Germline CDR1 reads LNHNV; CDR2 reads YYDKDF (reference sequence). The CDR3 nucleotides read TGTGCCACCAGCAGAGTCGGGGGGGCCCCCACAGATACGCAGTATTTT. This sequence encodes CATSRVGGAPTDTQYF.

This clone has a handful of counts. The chain has TRBV24-1 and TRBJ1-2; 9 nucleotides agree with TRBD1. Germline assignment: CDR1 KGHDR and CDR2 SFDVKD. The V segment lost 4 bases and the J segment 6 bases; nucleotides outside the gene matches: 11. The length of the CDR3 is 16 residues. The CDR3 loop is CATSDPPRQGGHGYTF. CDR3 nucleotide sequence: TGTGCCACCAGTGACCCCCCCCGACAGGGGGGACATGGCTACACCTTC.

V gene TRBV29-1 combines with J gene TRBJ2-5; D gene ambiguous. Trimming shortened V by 4 bases and J by 5 bases, and 8 bases separated the two germline ends. The CDR3 length is 11 residues. The germline V gene encodes CDR1 SQVTM and CDR2 ANQGSEA. CDR3 amino acids: CSVARLETQYF. CDR3 coding DNA: TGCAGCGTTGCCAGGCTGGAGACCCAGTACTTC.

A note on this clone: The same CDR3 is also encoded by other DNA sequences in this sample. The chain employs TRBV6-5 and TRBJ2-1; D may be TRBD2 (6 bases). V was cut by 7 bases and J by 9 bases, with 22 bases left in between. CDR1 MNHEY and CDR2 SVGAGI come from the germline V gene. The CDR3 sequence is 15 residues long. The CDR3 sequence: CASTTNGPGVLEQFF. Written as DNA, the CDR3 is TGTGCCAGCACCACCAATGGGCCGGGGGTCCTTGAGCAGTTCTTC.

V is TRBV5-1 and J is TRBJ1-1; 7 nucleotides align to TRBD1. V shed 0 bases, J shed 1 base, and the junction held 3 bases outside the gene matches. CDR1 and CDR2 from the germline V gene are SGHRS and YFSETQ. The length of the CDR3 is 15 residues. CDR3 region: CASSLAGTENTEAFF. The CDR3 region has the DNA TGCGCCAGCAGCTTGGCCGGGACAGAGAACACTGAAGCTTTCTTT.

The chain has TRBV29-1 and TRBJ2-3, with 10 bases aligning to TRBD2. The length of the CDR3 is 17 residues. V trimming: 4 bases; J trimming: 5 bases; junction bases outside the gene matches: 15. Germline CDR1 and CDR2: SQVTM and ANQGSEA. The CDR3 protein is CSVVLASGGGFKDTQYF. The CDR3 DNA reads as TGCAGCGTTGTTCTGGCTAGCGGGGGAGGGTTTAAAGATACGCAGTATTTT.

This clone was picked up many times. The genes are TRBV6-1 and TRBJ2-5; TRBD1 might be the D (6 bases). Trimming cost V 2 bases and J 5 bases, with 15 bases left between them. Germline CDR1 is MNHNS and CDR2 is SASEGT. This CDR3 spans 15 amino acids. CDR3 amino acids: CASSELQGSMETQYF. CDR3 DNA: TGTGCCAGCAGTGAATTGCAGGGGTCTATGGAGACCCAGTACTTC.

The chain has TRBV28 and TRBJ2-3; D perhaps matches TRBD1 (6 bases). Germline loops: CDR1 MDHEN, CDR2 SYDVKM. CDR3 length: 15 amino acids. V was cut by 2 bases and J by 0 bases, with 9 bases left in between. CDR3 coding DNA: TGTGCCAGCAGTTTACCAGGGGCTAGCACAGATACGCAGTATTTT. Its translation: CASSLPGASTDTQYF.

In regard to this clone: The same CDR3 can be traced to other DNA sequences in this sample. The rearrangement joins TRBV5-6 to TRBJ1-4, with D possibly TRBD1 on 6 matching bases. CDR1 and CDR2 (germline): SGHDT, YYEEEE. CDR3 length equals 14 residues. Trimming left V 2 bases short and J 4 bases short, with 9 bases between. The CDR3 loop reads CASSLGQINEKLFF. As DNA, the CDR3 is TGTGCCAGCAGCTTAGGACAGATTAATGAAAAACTGTTTTTT.

In nucleotides, the CDR3 is TGTGCCAGCAGCAGGGCCGGGACAGTCTCCTACGAGCAGTACGTC. Its translation is CASSRAGTVSYEQYV. The chain is built from TRBV28 and TRBJ2-7, with TRBD1 identical over 7 bases. Losses at the gene ends were 6 bases for V and 0 bases for J; bases not matched to a gene: 8. Germline V lookup: CDR1 MDHEN, CDR2 SYDVKM. This CDR3 has 15 residues.

The chain joins TRBV6-4 to TRBJ2-2; the D gene is possibly TRBD1 (5 bases). Looked up from germline, CDR1 is MRHNA and CDR2 is SNTAGT. The CDR3 covers 15 residues. Trimming stripped 5 bases from V and 2 bases from J, with 12 bases between. DNA for the CDR3: TGTGCCAGCAGTCCCAGCCGGACAAACACCGGGGAGCTGTTTTTT. This gives the protein CASSPSRTNTGELFF.

This clone has at least ten counts. This sequence joins TRBV20-1 and TRBJ1-1; a possible D gene is TRBD1 (5 bases). The germline V gene has CDR1 DFQATT and CDR2 SNEGSKA (reference sequence). CDR3 length: 11 amino acids. V shed 6 bases and J shed 2 bases, with 7 bases lying between them. The CDR3, as DNA: TGCAGTGCAGGGGTTAACACTGAAGCTTTCTTT. Protein product: CSAGVNTEAFF.

The chain joins TRBV24-1 to TRBJ2-2, with D perhaps TRBD1 (6 bases). The V end lost 8 bases, the J end lost 7 bases, and 7 bases lay between the germline ends. This CDR3 comprises 11 residues. Germline V CDR1 and CDR2: KGHDR, SFDVKD. CDR3 sequence reads: CATTDSGELFF. The DNA of the CDR3 is TGTGCCACCACGGACAGCGGGGAGCTGTTTTTT.

This rearrangement joins TRBV29-1 to TRBJ2-4; perhaps TRBD2 as D (6 bases). Germline V gene data show CDR1 as SQVTM and CDR2 as ANQGSEA. Trimming took off 3 bases at V and 11 bases at J, with 11 bases between the two ends. The CDR3 is 11 amino acids. For the CDR3, the DNA is TGCAGCGTTGAGGGGGGTAAGGTTCAGTACTTC. Protein sequence: CSVEGGKVQYF. Using reference TRBV29-1 and TRBJ2-4 for the parts outside the CDR3, the full variable domain is SAVISQKPSRDICQRGTSLTIQCQVDSQVTMMFWYRQQPGQSLTLIATANQGSEATYESGFVIDKFPISRPNLTFSTLTVSNMSPEDSSIYLCSVEGGKVQYFGAGTRLSVL.